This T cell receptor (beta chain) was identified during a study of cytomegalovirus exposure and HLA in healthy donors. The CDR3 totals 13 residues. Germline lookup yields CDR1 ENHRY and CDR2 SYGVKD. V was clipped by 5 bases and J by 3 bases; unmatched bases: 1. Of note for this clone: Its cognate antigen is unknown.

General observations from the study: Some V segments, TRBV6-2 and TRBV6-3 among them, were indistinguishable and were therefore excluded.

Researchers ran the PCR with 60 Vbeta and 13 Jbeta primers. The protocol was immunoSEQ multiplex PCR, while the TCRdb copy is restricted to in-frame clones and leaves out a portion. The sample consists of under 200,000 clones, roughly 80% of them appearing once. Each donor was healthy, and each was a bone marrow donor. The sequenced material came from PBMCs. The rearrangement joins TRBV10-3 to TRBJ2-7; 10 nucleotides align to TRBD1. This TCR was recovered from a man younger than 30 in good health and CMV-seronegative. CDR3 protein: CAISRTGGYEQYF. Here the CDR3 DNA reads TGTGCCATCAGTCGGACAGGGGGCTACGAGCAGTACTTC.